These T cell receptor beta chains were read from a single sample in a study of T cell changes during pregnancy in multiple sclerosis. The protocol was immunoSEQ multiplex PCR, while the TCRdb copy is restricted to in-frame clones and leaves out a portion. The table shows tens of thousands of clones, with 80% to 95% occurring only once. The material sequenced was peripheral blood, taken in the third trimester of pregnancy. These receptors all stem from a female donor in good health, enrolled as a control in a pregnancy study. CDR3s include the opening cysteine and the closing phenylalanine or tryptophan. The D gene is left open where the match is weak.

V gene: TRBV6-1
D gene: TRBD2
CDR3 length: 17
J gene: TRBJ2-2
CDR3 protein: CASSERLAGGHTGELFF

V gene: TRBV9
D gene: NA
CDR3 length: 14
J gene: TRBJ1-4
CDR3 protein: CASGAGERGRKLFF

V gene: TRBV21-1
D gene: NA
CDR3 length: 16
J gene: TRBJ1-2
CDR3 protein: CASSKTRQRANYGYTF

V gene: TRBV5-4
D gene: TRBD2
CDR3 length: 16
J gene: TRBJ2-3
CDR3 protein: CASSPNRLAGGRSQYF

V gene: TRBV6-1
D gene: NA
CDR3 length: 14
J gene: TRBJ2-5
CDR3 protein: CASTPRVTQETQYF

V gene: TRBV10-3
D gene: NA
CDR3 length: 14
J gene: TRBJ2-2
CDR3 protein: CAISGGQYTGELFF

V gene: TRBV7-8
D gene: TRBD2
CDR3 length: 16
J gene: TRBJ2-7
CDR3 protein: CASSPVRLAGSYEQYF

V gene: TRBV6-1
D gene: NA
CDR3 length: 14
J gene: TRBJ2-1
CDR3 protein: CASSVKPGYNEQFF

V gene: TRBV11-2
D gene: TRBD1
CDR3 length: 14
J gene: TRBJ1-1
CDR3 protein: CASWTGAIRTEAFF

V gene: TRBV20-1
D gene: NA
CDR3 length: 10
J gene: TRBJ1-5
CDR3 protein: CSASNQPQHF

V gene: TRBV5-1
D gene: TRBD2
CDR3 length: 14
J gene: TRBJ2-4
CDR3 protein: CASSLGGGENIQYF

V gene: TRBV6-9
D gene: TRBD2
CDR3 length: 16
J gene: TRBJ2-3
CDR3 protein: CASSFPAGGPTDTQYF

V gene: TRBV6-5
D gene: TRBD2
CDR3 length: 15
J gene: TRBJ2-1
CDR3 protein: CASSYGSGSWNEQFF

V gene: TRBV5-1
D gene: TRBD1
CDR3 length: 14
J gene: TRBJ2-7
CDR3 protein: CASSGGQSSYEQYF

V gene: TRBV29-1
D gene: NA
CDR3 length: 12
J gene: NA
CDR3 protein: CSVEMADYEQYF

V gene: TRBV7-2
D gene: TRBD1
CDR3 length: 15
J gene: TRBJ1-4
CDR3 protein: CASSPRQGFNEKLFF

V gene: TRBV14
D gene: NA
CDR3 length: 14
J gene: TRBJ2-1
CDR3 protein: CASSQVIASGEQFF